One sample yielded the 2 T cell receptor beta chains listed below, sequenced in a study of CD8+ T cells in alopecia areata. cDNA prepared by RNA extraction and subsequent reverse transcription served as the template for sequencing. This table comes from immunoSEQ multiplex PCR, and its TCRdb copy is limited to in-frame clones, with some not included. The repertoire holds some 210,000 clones, with more than 45% as singletons. The specimen was CD4+ T cells sorted from blood, collected at week 0. These receptors all come from a human donor with alopecia areata.

V and J are TRBV6-1 and TRBJ1-1, with TRBD1 matching over 12 bases. The CDR3 contains 15 residues. The germline V gene encodes CDR1 MNHNS and CDR2 SASEGT. Trimming cost V 10 bases and J 1 base; bases outside gene matches: 7. The CDR3 nucleotides are TGTGCCACCAGGGACAGGGGGCGAGGGAACACTGAAGCTTTCTTT. It translates to CATRDRGRGNTEAFF.

This chain links TRBV4-1 with TRBJ1-5; TRBD1 matches at 9 bases. CDR1 and CDR2 (germline): MGHRA, YSYEKL. The CDR3 loop spans 15 amino acids. The V segment lost 0 bases and the J segment 7 bases; nucleotides outside the gene matches: 4. The CDR3 DNA follows: TGCGCCAGCAGCCAAGATGGACAGGGGAGACAGCCCCAGCATTTT. This sequence encodes CASSQDGQGRQPQHF.